This is a list of T cell receptor beta chains from one sample in a study of cytomegalovirus exposure and HLA in healthy donors. Some clones are missing from TCRdb's copy, which holds only in-frame ones; the method was immunoSEQ multiplex PCR. Of about 160,000 clones detected, over 60% appear once; the ten largest clones hold about 0.69%. Source material: PBMCs. These receptor sequences come from a female donor in good health and CMV-seronegative. CDR3s include the opening cysteine and the closing phenylalanine or tryptophan. The D gene is left open where the match is weak. Clone size appears in some rows only: once, few, many, or a class for an expanded clone.

.	.	TRBV18	TRBJ1-3	CASSPSGASEGNTIYF	TGTGCCAGCTCACCCTCCGGTGCTTCCGAGGGAAACACCATATATTTT
TRBD1	.	TRBV5-1	TRBJ1-1	CASSRDRGGTEAFF	TGCGCCAGCAGCCGAGACAGGGGTGGTACTGAAGCTTTCTTT
.	few	TRBV19	TRBJ2-5	CASSSQGQETQYF	TGTGCCAGTAGTTCCCAGGGACAAGAGACCCAGTACTTC
TRBD1	.	TRBV4-2	TRBJ1-1	CASSQAGQMNTEAFF	TGTGCCAGCAGCCAAGCGGGACAGATGAACACTGAAGCTTTCTTT
.	.	TRBV4-1	TRBJ1-2	CASSQGGGWARGVMRGYTF	TGCGCCAGCAGCCAAGGTGGGGGGTGGGCGAGGGGAGTTATGCGGGGCTACACCTTC
TRBD1	.	TRBV6-5	TRBJ2-7	CASSRGQSSYEQYF	TGTGCCAGCAGCCGGGGACAGAGCTCCTACGAGCAGTACTTC
.	.	TRBV19	TRBJ1-5	CASYGRSSNQPQHF	TGTGCCAGTTATGGCCGTAGCAGCAATCAGCCCCAGCATTTT
.	.	TRBV30	TRBJ2-4	CASTTKNIQYF	TGTGCCTCGACTACTAAAAACATTCAGTACTTC
TRBD2	.	TRBV4-3	TRBJ2-5	CASSKRLAGGRETQYF	TGCGCCAGCAGCAAACGACTAGCGGGGGGCCGGGAGACCCAGTACTTC
.	.	TRBV7-9	TRBJ2-3	CASREGGSTDTQYF	TGTGCCAGCAGGGAGGGGGGGAGCACAGATACGCAGTATTTT
TRBD2	.	TRBV9	TRBJ2-7	CASSTSGSSSYEQYF	TGTGCCAGCAGCACTAGCGGGTCCAGCTCCTACGAGCAGTACTTC
TRBD1	.	TRBV2	TRBJ1-5	CASRRTGEINQPQHF	TGTGCCAGCAGGAGGACAGGGGAGATCAATCAGCCCCAGCATTTT
TRBD1	.	TRBV5-1	TRBJ2-7	CASSGVPGQGSYEQYF	TGCGCCAGCAGCGGGGTCCCCGGACAGGGCTCCTACGAGCAGTACTTC
TRBD1	.	TRBV7-9	TRBJ2-7	CASSLARSGGLYEQYF	TGTGCCAGCAGCTTAGCTCGGTCAGGGGGATTATACGAGCAGTACTTC
TRBD2	.	TRBV4-1	TRBJ2-1	CASSRISGSSYNEQFF	TGCGCCAGCAGCCGGATTAGCGGGAGCTCCTACAATGAGCAGTTCTTC
TRBD2	.	TRBV18	TRBJ2-3	CASSSWTSGSTDTQYF	TGTGCCAGCTCATCCTGGACTAGCGGGAGCACAGATACGCAGTATTTT
TRBD1	.	TRBV18	TRBJ2-7	CASSPGTGVDEQYF	TGTGCCAGCTCACCAGGCACAGGGGTCGACGAGCAGTACTTC
.	few	TRBV2	TRBJ1-5	CASGPAVPNQPQHF	TGTGCCAGCGGTCCTGCAGTGCCCAATCAGCCCCAGCATTTT
.	.	TRBV7-2	TRBJ1-1	CASSPPTGTEAFF	TGTGCCAGCAGCCCACCCACAGGGACTGAAGCTTTCTTT
.	.	TRBV6-6	TRBJ2-5	CASSTGMTTHQETQYF	TGTGCCAGCAGTACCGGAATGACTACCCACCAAGAGACCCAGTACTTC
.	.	TRBV7-8	TRBJ2-7	CASTPKSYYEQYF	TGTGCCAGCACCCCAAAAAGCTACTACGAGCAGTACTTC
.	few	TRBV12-5	TRBJ2-7	CASGLGGHEQYF	TGTGCTAGTGGTTTGGGGGGGCACGAGCAGTACTTC
.	.	TRBV6-5	TRBJ2-7	CASSPREGRGYEQYF	TGTGCCAGCAGCCCCCGCGAAGGACGGGGATACGAGCAGTACTTC
TRBD2	.	TRBV11-2	TRBJ2-2	CASGLAGDTGELFF	TGTGCCAGCGGACTAGCGGGGGACACCGGGGAGCTGTTTTTT
TRBD2	.	TRBV28	TRBJ2-1	CASSLGASGGFYNEQFF	TGTGCCAGCAGTTTAGGCGCGTCGGGGGGGTTTTACAATGAGCAGTTCTTC
.	.	TRBV5-8	TRBJ1-2	CASSPGDSNGYTF	TGTGCCAGCAGCCCCGGGGATTCGAATGGCTACACCTTC
TRBD1	.	TRBV27	TRBJ1-1	CASSLAQGALNTEAFF	TGTGCCAGCAGTTTGGCGCAGGGGGCCTTGAACACTGAAGCTTTCTTT
TRBD1	.	TRBV6-4	TRBJ2-7	CASSDATGGIYEQYF	TGTGCCAGCAGTGACGCAACAGGGGGTATCTACGAGCAGTACTTC
.	.	TRBV2	TRBJ1-5	CASSDQGSSNQPQHF	TGTGCCAGCAGTGATCAGGGGTCTAGCAATCAGCCCCAGCATTTT
TRBD2	.	TRBV7-6	TRBJ2-1	CASSRLAGVPNEQFF	TGTGCCAGCAGCCGACTAGCGGGAGTCCCCAATGAGCAGTTCTTC
.	.	TRBV4-2	TRBJ2-7	CASSQWASGLGYEQYF	TGTGCCAGCAGCCAATGGGCGAGCGGCCTGGGGTACGAGCAGTACTTC
.	.	TRBV9	TRBJ1-2	CASSEGGGWGYTF	TGTGCCAGCAGCGAGGGGGGGGGTTGGGGCTACACCTTC
.	.	TRBV7-2	TRBJ2-1	CASSPSGPMSEQFF	TGTGCCAGCAGCCCAAGTGGGCCAATGAGTGAGCAGTTCTTC
TRBD2	.	TRBV4-2	TRBJ2-5	CASSQGLAGGPETQYF	TGTGCCAGCAGCCAAGGACTAGCGGGAGGGCCAGAGACCCAGTACTTC
.	few	TRBV4-2	TRBJ2-7	CASSQVGVYEQYF	TGTGCCAGCAGCCAAGTTGGAGTCTACGAGCAGTACTTC